Each of the 6 T cell receptor beta chains below was sequenced from the same sample in a study of blood T cell repertoires in COVID-19. TCRdb keeps only in-frame clones here, not all; method: immunoSEQ multiplex PCR. The sample records just under 90,000 clones, about nine tenths being singletons. Input material: peripheral blood. The receptors were gathered from a man aged 60 to 69 with acute or convalescent COVID-19.

This chain joins TRBV29-1 and TRBJ1-1; maybe TRBD1 (6 bases). Germline V lookup: CDR1 SQVTM, CDR2 ANQGSEA. The V end lost 4 bases, the J end lost 5 bases, and 11 bases lay between the germline ends. This CDR3 is 12 amino acids long. CDR3 region: CSVVQGLTEAFF. In DNA form, the CDR3 reads TGCAGCGTTGTACAGGGTTTGACTGAAGCTTTCTTT.

The gene calls are TRBV5-1 and TRBJ2-5; 11 nucleotides line up with TRBD2. The CDR3 has 16 residues. Germline V gene data show CDR1 as SGHRS and CDR2 as YFSETQ. V gave up 0 bases and J gave up 5 bases; unmatched junction bases: 6. CDR3 sequence: CASSLATSGILETQYF. The CDR3 DNA sequence: TGCGCCAGCAGCTTGGCGACTAGCGGGATTTTGGAGACCCAGTACTTC.

The chain couples TRBV5-1 to TRBJ2-7; a possible D gene is TRBD2 (5 bases). CDR1 and CDR2 from the germline V gene are SGHRS and YFSETQ. The CDR3 covers 15 residues. V gave up 3 bases and J gave up 7 bases, with 20 bases separating them. CDR3 in amino acids: CASSSQTTETGEQYF. In DNA, the CDR3 is TGCGCCAGCAGCTCGCAAACCACCGAGACGGGGGAGCAGTACTTC.

CDR3 nucleotide sequence: TGTGCCAGCAGCCAACCCGGGAGGGCGGAAAATGAGCAGTTCTTC. Its translation: CASSQPGRAENEQFF. The J gene is TRBJ2-1, the V gene TRBV14, with 8 nucleotides matching TRBD2. V shed 2 bases and J 7 bases; nucleotides not matched to a gene: 7. Germline assignment: CDR1 SGHDN and CDR2 FVKESK. This CDR3 spans 15 amino acids.

The CDR3 sequence is CASRKTGGCSPLHF. The CDR3 DNA reads TGCGCCAGCAGGAAAACAGGGGGCTGTTCACCCCTCCACTTT. The chain links TRBV23-1 to TRBJ1-6; 9 bases map to TRBD1. TRBV23-1 is noted as an ORF with a role that remains uncertain. V lost 6 bases, J lost 9 bases, and 6 bases stayed unmatched. There are 14 residues in the CDR3.

The gene calls are TRBV7-9 and TRBJ1-1, with D possibly matching TRBD1 (5 bases). Germline CDR1 and CDR2: SEHNR and FQNEAQ (reference sequence). CDR3 length: 16 residues. V lost 1 base and J lost 5, with 17 bases in between. The CDR3 DNA reads TGTGCCAGCAGCTTAGTGAGGGTTGGAGGGGATACTGAAGCTTTCTTT. Amino acid sequence: CASSLVRVGGDTEAFF.